The source of this T cell receptor beta chain is a study of blood T cell repertoires in COVID-19. The overall study: COVID-19 samples from acute and convalescent phases originated in the United States, Italy and Spain.

This table comes from immunoSEQ multiplex PCR, and its TCRdb copy is limited to in-frame clones, with some not included. Of more than 150,000 clones in the sample, over 80% were seen once. The study drew participants aged about 18 to 90 years from approximately 25 US areas. Each participant's cohort was designated according to participant-reported clinical history. Cohort 3 donors counted as recovered after two negative PCRs, clearance, or resolved symptoms. CDR3 length equals 14 residues. Trimming took off 3 bases at V and 2 bases at J, with 9 bases between the two ends. Looked up from germline, CDR1 is SGHRS and CDR2 is YFSETQ.

The V call is TRBV5-1, the J call TRBJ1-5, with D uncertain. Sequencing was carried out using PBMCs or T cells enriched from blood (not recorded which). This sequence was found in a woman between 55 and 75 years old who had recovered from COVID-19. Here the CDR3 DNA reads TGCGCCAGCAGCTACGACGGGGGCAATCAGCCCCAGCATTTT. This translates into CASSYDGGNQPQHF.